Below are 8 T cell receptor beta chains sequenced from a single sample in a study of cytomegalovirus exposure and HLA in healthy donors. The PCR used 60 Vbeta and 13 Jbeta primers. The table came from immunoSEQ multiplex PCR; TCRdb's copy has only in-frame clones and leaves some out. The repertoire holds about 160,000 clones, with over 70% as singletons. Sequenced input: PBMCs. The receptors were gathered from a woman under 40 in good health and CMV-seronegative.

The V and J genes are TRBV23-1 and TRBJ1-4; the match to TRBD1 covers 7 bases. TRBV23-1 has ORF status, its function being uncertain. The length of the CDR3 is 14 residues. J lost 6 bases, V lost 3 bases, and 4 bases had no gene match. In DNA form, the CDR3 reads TGCGCCAGCAGTCACACAGGGGAGGATGAAAAACTGTTTTTT. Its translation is CASSHTGEDEKLFF.

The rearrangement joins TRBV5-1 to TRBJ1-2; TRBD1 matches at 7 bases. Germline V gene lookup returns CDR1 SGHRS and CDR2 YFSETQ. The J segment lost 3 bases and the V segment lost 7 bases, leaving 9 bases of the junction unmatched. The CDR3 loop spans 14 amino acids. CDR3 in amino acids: CASQFGDRDYGYTF. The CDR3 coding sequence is TGCGCCAGCCAGTTTGGCGACAGGGACTATGGCTACACCTTC.

The CDR3 DNA follows: TGTGCCAGCAGCTGGAGGGGCGGGGAGGACACTGAAGCTTTCTTT. Its translation is CASSWRGGEDTEAFF. This sequence joins TRBV7-7 and TRBJ1-1; D might be TRBD1 (5 bases). The V and J ends lost 4 bases and 3 bases respectively, with 15 bases between them. This CDR3 is 15 amino acids long. Germline CDR1 SSHAT, CDR2 FNYEAQ (reference sequence). The full variable domain, rest sourced from reference TRBV7-7 and TRBJ1-1, is GAGVSQSPRYKVTKRGQDVTLRCDPISSHATLYWYQQALGQGPEFLTYFNYEAQPDKSGLPSDRFSAERPEGSISTLTIQRTEQRDSAMYRCASSWRGGEDTEAFFGQGTRLTVV.

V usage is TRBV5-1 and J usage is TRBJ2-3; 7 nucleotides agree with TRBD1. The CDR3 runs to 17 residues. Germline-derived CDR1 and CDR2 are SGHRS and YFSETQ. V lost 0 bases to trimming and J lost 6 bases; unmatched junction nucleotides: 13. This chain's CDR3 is CASSLVGGQDYFDTQYF. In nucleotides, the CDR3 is TGCGCCAGCAGCTTGGTGGGTGGACAGGATTATTTCGATACGCAGTATTTT.

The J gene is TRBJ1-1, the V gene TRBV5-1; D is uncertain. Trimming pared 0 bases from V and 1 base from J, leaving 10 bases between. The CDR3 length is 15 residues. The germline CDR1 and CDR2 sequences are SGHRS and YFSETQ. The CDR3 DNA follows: TGCGCCAGCAGCTTGGGGGAGCTAAGGAACACTGAAGCTTTCTTT. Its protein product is CASSLGELRNTEAFF. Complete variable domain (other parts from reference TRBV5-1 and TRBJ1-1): KAGVTQTPRYLIKTRGQQVTLSCSPISGHRSVSWYQQTPGQGLQFLFEYFSETQRNKGNFPGRFSGRQFSNSRSEMNVSTLELGDSALYLCASSLGELRNTEAFFGQGTRLTVV.

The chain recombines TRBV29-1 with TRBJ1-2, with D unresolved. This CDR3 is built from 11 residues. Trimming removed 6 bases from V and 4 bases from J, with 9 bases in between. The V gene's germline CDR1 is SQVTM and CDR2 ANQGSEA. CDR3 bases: TGCAGCGTGCACCGGGTCTATGGCTACACCTTC. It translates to CSVHRVYGYTF.

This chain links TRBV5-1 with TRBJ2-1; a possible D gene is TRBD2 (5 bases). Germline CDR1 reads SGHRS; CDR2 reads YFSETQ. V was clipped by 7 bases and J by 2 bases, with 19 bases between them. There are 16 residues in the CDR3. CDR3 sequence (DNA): TGCGCCAGCCACCGCGGGTCCTTAGGGACCTACAATGAGCAGTTCTTC. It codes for CASHRGSLGTYNEQFF. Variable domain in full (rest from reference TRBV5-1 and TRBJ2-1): KAGVTQTPRYLIKTRGQQVTLSCSPISGHRSVSWYQQTPGQGLQFLFEYFSETQRNKGNFPGRFSGRQFSNSRSEMNVSTLELGDSALYLCASHRGSLGTYNEQFFGPGTRLTVL.

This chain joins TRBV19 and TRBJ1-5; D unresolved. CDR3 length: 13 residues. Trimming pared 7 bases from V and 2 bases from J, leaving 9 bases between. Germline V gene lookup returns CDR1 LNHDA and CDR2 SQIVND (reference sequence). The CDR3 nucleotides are TGTGCCAGTAAATTAGTTGGCAATCAGCCCCAGCATTTT. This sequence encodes CASKLVGNQPQHF.